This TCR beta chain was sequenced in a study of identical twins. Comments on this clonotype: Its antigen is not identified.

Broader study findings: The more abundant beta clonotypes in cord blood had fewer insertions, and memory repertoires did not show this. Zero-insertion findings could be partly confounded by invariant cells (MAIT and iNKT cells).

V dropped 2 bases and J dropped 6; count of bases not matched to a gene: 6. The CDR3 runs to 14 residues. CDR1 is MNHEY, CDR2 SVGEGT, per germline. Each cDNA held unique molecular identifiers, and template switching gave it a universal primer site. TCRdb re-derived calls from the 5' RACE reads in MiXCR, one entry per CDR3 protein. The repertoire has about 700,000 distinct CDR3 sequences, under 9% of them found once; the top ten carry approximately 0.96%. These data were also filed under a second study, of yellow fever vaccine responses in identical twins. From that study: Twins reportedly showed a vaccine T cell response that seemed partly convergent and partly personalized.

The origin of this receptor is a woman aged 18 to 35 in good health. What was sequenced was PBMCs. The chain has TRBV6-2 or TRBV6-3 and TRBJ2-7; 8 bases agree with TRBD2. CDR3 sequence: CASSYIGLAVEQYF. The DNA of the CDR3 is TGTGCCAGCAGTTACATCGGACTAGCTGTCGAGCAGTACTTC.